The TCR beta chain under discussion was sequenced for a study of blood T cell repertoires in COVID-19. On the study more broadly: Samples taken during acute and convalescent COVID-19 were collected in the United States, Italy and Spain. The analysed material was cDNA or gDNA that came from T cells, B-cell-depleted T cells, or PBMCs.

The V gene end was trimmed by 4 bases and the J gene end by 4 bases; junction bases not matched to a gene: 8. The germline gives CDR1 SGHRS, CDR2 YFSETQ. The CDR3 length is 15 residues. Followed over time, Seattle patients had been enrolled while infection was active. Original methodology: Amplifying reference gene primers gave estimates of nucleated cell counts. Clones were read by immunoSEQ multiplex PCR, and TCRdb kept only the in-frame ones, dropping some. V, J and clone size are taken as reported in that table, and D and trimming were inferred from the DNA itself. The repertoire holds approximately 150,000 clones, more than 85% seen once, with over 2% in the top ten.

Specimen: peripheral blood. This TCR came from a woman aged 80 or over with COVID-19, enrolled during active disease. The chain carries TRBV5-1 and TRBJ2-7; the match to TRBD1 covers 10 bases. The CDR3 nucleotides are TGCGCCAGCAGCGAATTCCCGGGACAGGGGTACGAGCAGTACTTC. This gives the protein CASSEFPGQGYEQYF. The whole variable domain, filled in from reference TRBV5-1 and TRBJ2-7, reads KAGVTQTPRYLIKTRGQQVTLSCSPISGHRSVSWYQQTPGQGLQFLFEYFSETQRNKGNFPGRFSGRQFSNSRSEMNVSTLELGDSALYLCASSEFPGQGYEQYFGPGTRLTVT.